Shown below are 18 T cell receptor beta chains from a single sample sequenced in a study of blood T cell repertoires in COVID-19. This table comes from immunoSEQ multiplex PCR, and its TCRdb copy is limited to in-frame clones, with some not included. This repertoire shows about 81,000 clones, about nine tenths found once; its top ten account for roughly 2%. The sequenced material came from peripheral blood. These receptor sequences come from a woman aged 45-65 years in a cohort sampled during active COVID-19.

This chain uses TRBV4-1 with TRBJ1-1, with no clear D. The CDR3 consists of 16 residues. Germline V lookup: CDR1 MGHRA, CDR2 YSYEKL. Trimming pared 0 bases from V and 5 bases from J, leaving 16 bases between. For the CDR3, the DNA is TGCGCCAGCAGCCAAGATCACTCGGGGTTTGGAACTGAAGCTTTCTTT. Protein product: CASSQDHSGFGTEAFF.

This sequence joins TRBV6-2 or TRBV6-3 and TRBJ2-5; tentatively, D is TRBD1 (6 bases). Germline CDR1 reads MNHEY; CDR2 reads SVGEGT. The CDR3 is 15 amino acids. With 6 bases removed from V and 5 bases from J, the gap between germline ends came to 19 bases. CDR3 in amino acids: CASSRRQGFWETQYF. The CDR3 DNA reads as TGTGCCAGCAGCCGTAGGCAGGGGTTTTGGGAGACCCAGTACTTC.

The sample holds one count of this clone. The chain is built from TRBV10-3 and TRBJ2-2; 13 bases are shared with TRBD2. Germline CDR1 reads ENHRY; CDR2 reads SYGVKD. The CDR3 contains 17 residues. The ends lost 7 bases at V and 7 bases at J; junction bases unmatched: 12. The CDR3 reads CAITGLAGELGSGELFF. CDR3 nucleotide sequence: TGTGCCATCACAGGACTAGCGGGAGAACTCGGTAGCGGGGAGCTGTTTTTT.

CDR3 coding DNA: TGTGCCAGCAGTGAAGTGGGGCCGGGCTACACCTTC. This encodes CASSEVGPGYTF. The chain has TRBV6-1 and TRBJ1-2, with TRBD1 as a possible D gene (5 bases). Germline-derived CDR1 and CDR2 are MNHNS and SASEGT. The CDR3 totals 12 residues. Trimming removed 1 base from V and 8 bases from J, with 8 bases in between.

The rearrangement uses TRBV6-5 and TRBJ2-7; 9 bases fit TRBD1. The germline CDR1 and CDR2 sequences are MNHEY and SVGAGI. The CDR3 length is 14 residues. After removal of 7 bases from V and 3 bases from J, the junction contained 7 bases not matched to a gene. The CDR3 protein is CASKGDRDYYEQYF. The CDR3 coding sequence is TGTGCCAGCAAAGGGGACAGGGATTACTACGAGCAGTACTTC.

The chain recombines TRBV5-1 with TRBJ1-2, with 7 bases aligning to TRBD1. This CDR3 contains 14 residues. V lost 0 bases, J lost 6 bases, and 5 bases stayed unmatched. From germline, CDR1 is SGHRS and CDR2 YFSETQ. CDR3 sequence: CASSLGGTGDGYTF. The CDR3 nucleotides read TGCGCCAGCAGCTTGGGGGGAACAGGGGATGGCTACACCTTC.

This rearrangement joins TRBV5-1 to TRBJ2-1; 11 nucleotides align to TRBD2. The CDR3 is 15 residues long. V shed 0 bases, J shed 8 bases, and the junction held 4 bases outside the gene matches. Germline V CDR1 and CDR2: SGHRS, YFSETQ. The CDR3 sequence: CASSLDSGRVDEQFF. DNA for the CDR3: TGCGCCAGCAGCTTGGATAGCGGGAGGGTCGATGAGCAGTTCTTC.

This chain joins TRBV6-1 and TRBJ2-7; D may be TRBD1 (5 bases). Trimming removed 2 bases at V and 6 bases at J, with 20 bases between. CDR1 is MNHNS, CDR2 SASEGT, per germline. The CDR3 length is 16 residues. CDR3 sequence (DNA): TGTGCCAGCAGTGAAAGGATGGGGCGCGGTCCCCGCGAGCAGTACTTC. It is translated as CASSERMGRGPREQYF.

In this sample, this clone turned up once. J is TRBJ1-2 and V is TRBV6-6; 12 bases are shared with TRBD1. Per the germline V gene, CDR1 is MNHNY and CDR2 is SVGAGI (reference sequence). V lost 4 bases to trimming and J lost 4 bases; unmatched junction nucleotides: 7. This CDR3 is 16 amino acids long. The CDR3 nucleotides read TGTGCCAGCAGTTCCGGGACAGGGGGCGCCAGCTATGGCTACACCTTC. Translation: CASSSGTGGASYGYTF.

This chain connects TRBV19 to TRBJ2-3, with 7 bases that match TRBD2. This CDR3 region has 15 residues. The germline V gene has CDR1 LNHDA and CDR2 SQIVND (reference sequence). V lost 10 bases and J lost 5; bases outside the gene matches: 15. The CDR3 is CATLASGSPRDTQYF. In nucleotides, the CDR3 is TGTGCCACCTTGGCTAGCGGCTCCCCTCGAGATACGCAGTATTTT.

The V call is TRBV6-5, the J call TRBJ2-3, with D maybe TRBD2 (6 bases). This CDR3 contains 16 residues. V was pared by 0 bases and J by 3 bases, with 13 bases between. The germline CDR1 and CDR2 sequences are MNHEY and SVGAGI. The CDR3 DNA reads TGTGCCAGCAGTTACTCGGCGGGAACCAGGACAGATACGCAGTATTTT. This sequence encodes CASSYSAGTRTDTQYF.

This clone was seen only once. The V and J genes are TRBV5-1 and TRBJ1-1; the D is unclear. The CDR3 is 20 residues long. Looked up from germline, CDR1 is SGHRS and CDR2 is YFSETQ. V shed 3 bases and J shed 1 base, with 28 bases lying between them. For the CDR3, the DNA is TGCGCCAGCAGCTCCGATCGGGGTCGCCTAGTTTTGGCCTCGAACACTGAAGCTTTCTTT. It codes for CASSSDRGRLVLASNTEAFF.

The V call is TRBV19, the J call TRBJ1-2; D not resolved. The CDR3 runs to 16 residues. CDR1 is LNHDA, CDR2 SQIVND, per germline (reference sequence). The V and J ends lost 6 bases and 8 bases respectively, with 25 bases between them. The CDR3 region is CASSLGRRPNTGGYTF. As DNA, the CDR3 is TGTGCCAGTAGCCTCGGAAGGAGGCCGAACACTGGCGGCTACACCTTC.

The J gene is TRBJ2-5, the V gene TRBV6-2 or TRBV6-3; 14 bases fit TRBD2. This CDR3 region has 19 residues. V shed 5 bases, J shed 4 bases, and the junction held 15 bases outside the gene matches. Germline V lookup: CDR1 MNHEY, CDR2 SVGEGT. The CDR3 loop is CASSTETSGRATSLETQYF. In nucleotides, the CDR3 is TGTGCCAGCAGTACTGAGACTAGCGGGAGGGCCACCTCCCTAGAGACCCAGTACTTC.

V and J are TRBV5-1 and TRBJ2-7, with 9 bases fitting TRBD1. The CDR3 runs to 16 residues. J was trimmed by 0 bases and V by 4 bases; bases with no gene match: 8. Germline V CDR1 and CDR2: SGHRS, YFSETQ. This CDR3 reads CASSHPGQGSSYEQYF. The CDR3 DNA reads as TGCGCCAGCAGCCACCCGGGACAGGGAAGCTCCTACGAGCAGTACTTC.

This chain joins TRBV7-9 and TRBJ2-3, with TRBD2 matching over 8 bases. V dropped 1 base and J dropped 6; count of bases not matched to a gene: 12. Germline CDR1 is SEHNR and CDR2 is FQNEAQ (reference sequence). The CDR3 sequence is 17 residues long. This CDR3 reads CASSLGFYSGTFDTQYF. Here the CDR3 DNA reads TGTGCCAGCAGCTTAGGGTTCTATAGCGGGACATTCGATACGCAGTATTTT. Complete variable domain (other parts from reference TRBV7-9 and TRBJ2-3): DTGVSQNPRHKITKRGQNVTFRCDPISEHNRLYWYRQTLGQGPEFLTYFQNEAQLEKSRLLSDRFSAERPKGSFSTLEIQRTEQGDSAMYLCASSLGFYSGTFDTQYFGPGTRLTVL.

A word on this clone: Other DNA variants within this sample encode the same CDR3. The V call is TRBV5-1, the J call TRBJ1-1; D ambiguous. Germline V gene lookup returns CDR1 SGHRS and CDR2 YFSETQ. CDR3 size: 14 residues. Trimming took off 0 bases at V and 2 bases at J, with 8 bases between the two ends. The CDR3 sequence: CASSLAGTNTEAFF. The CDR3 DNA sequence: TGCGCCAGCAGCTTGGCGGGAACTAACACTGAAGCTTTCTTT.

A single count supports this clone. V usage is TRBV19 and J usage is TRBJ1-1; 7 nucleotides align to TRBD1. J gave up 3 bases and V 5 bases, and 9 bases lay outside the gene matches. The CDR3 runs 15 residues. Germline V CDR1 and CDR2: LNHDA, SQIVND (reference sequence). The CDR3 loop reads CASSPATGVYTEAFF. For the CDR3, the DNA is TGTGCCAGTAGTCCCGCCACAGGGGTTTACACTGAAGCTTTCTTT. The variable domain in full, completed from reference TRBV19 and TRBJ1-1, reads DGGITQSPKYLFRKEGQNVTLSCEQNLNHDAMYWYRQDPGQGLRLIYYSQIVNDFQKGDIAEGYSVSREKKESFPLTVTSAQKNPTAFYLCASSPATGVYTEAFFGQGTRLTVV.